Listed below are T cell receptor beta chains from one sample, sequenced in a study of blood T cell repertoires in COVID-19. The data were produced by immunoSEQ multiplex PCR, yet TCRdb's version contains in-frame clones alone and is incomplete. This table holds under 200,000 clones, 84% found once. Material for sequencing was peripheral blood. Source of these receptors: a man aged 18 to 30 with active or convalescent COVID-19. Both conserved end residues are part of each CDR3.

v_gene	CDR3aa
TRBV9	CASSVGFRQSGNTIYF
TRBV27	CASSPPRQGRNEQFF
TRBV3-1/TRBV3-2	CASSRGQGSGNTIYF
TRBV20-1	CSASSRLAGFTDTQYF
TRBV7-9	CASSRGASTDTQYF
TRBV2	CASSETSGGAGSYNEQFF
TRBV27	CASSPSGQLDYNEQFF
TRBV7-8	CASSHRRVNTGELFF
TRBV23-1	CASSHGEQVYGYTF
TRBV3-1/TRBV3-2	CASSQEREKLFF
TRBV6-5	CASTRTGSYGYTF
TRBV3-1/TRBV3-2	CASSQSVRGQAFF
TRBV24-1	CATSDGTGVTYGYTF
TRBV3-1/TRBV3-2	CASSQDLSGQLYGYTF
TRBV5-5	CASSPSTVGRDNQPQHF
TRBV5-1	CASSLGQGAGEAFF
TRBV7-7	CASSLGHSGNTIYF
TRBV6-4	CARGHDRGPEQYF
TRBV5-1	CASSTGTGGTEAFF
TRBV7-8	CASSLFSGTRNEKLFF
TRBV7-2	CASSLVPAGGQGEQFF
TRBV25-1	CASSDWDRQETQYF
TRBV5-1	CASSSSSGARYNEQFF
TRBV7-8	CASSSTRALAGAKDEQFF
TRBV5-4	CASSLRTGRDEKLFF
TRBV28	CASSLSGGTTGEQYF
TRBV4-1	CASSQILAGYNEQFF
TRBV7-2	CASSLVASGGAYEQYF
TRBV12-5	CASAPTRGLAGGPQETQYF
TRBV6-5	CASSYFGTFNSPLHF
TRBV18	CASSPWGRLYEQYF
TRBV7-9	CASSVGRTDTQYF
TRBV5-1	CASSLVAGAADTQYF
TRBV27	CASSLQGLSGNTIYF
TRBV18	CASSPWTGGTDTQYF